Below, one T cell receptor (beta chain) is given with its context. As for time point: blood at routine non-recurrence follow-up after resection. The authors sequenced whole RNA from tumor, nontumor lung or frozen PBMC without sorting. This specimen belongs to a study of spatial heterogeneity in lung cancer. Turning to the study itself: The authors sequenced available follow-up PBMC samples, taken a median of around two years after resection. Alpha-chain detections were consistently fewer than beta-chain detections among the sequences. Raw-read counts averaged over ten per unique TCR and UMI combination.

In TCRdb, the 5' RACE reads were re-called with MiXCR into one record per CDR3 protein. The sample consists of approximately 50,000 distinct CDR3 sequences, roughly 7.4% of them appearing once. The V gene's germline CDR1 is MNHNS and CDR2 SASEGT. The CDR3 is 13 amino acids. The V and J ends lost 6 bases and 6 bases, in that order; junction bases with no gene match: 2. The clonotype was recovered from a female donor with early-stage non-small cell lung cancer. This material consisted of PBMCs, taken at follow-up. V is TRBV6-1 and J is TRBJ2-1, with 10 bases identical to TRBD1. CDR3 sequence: CASRRTGGNEQFF. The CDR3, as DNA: TGTGCCAGCAGGCGGACAGGGGGCAATGAGCAGTTCTTC.